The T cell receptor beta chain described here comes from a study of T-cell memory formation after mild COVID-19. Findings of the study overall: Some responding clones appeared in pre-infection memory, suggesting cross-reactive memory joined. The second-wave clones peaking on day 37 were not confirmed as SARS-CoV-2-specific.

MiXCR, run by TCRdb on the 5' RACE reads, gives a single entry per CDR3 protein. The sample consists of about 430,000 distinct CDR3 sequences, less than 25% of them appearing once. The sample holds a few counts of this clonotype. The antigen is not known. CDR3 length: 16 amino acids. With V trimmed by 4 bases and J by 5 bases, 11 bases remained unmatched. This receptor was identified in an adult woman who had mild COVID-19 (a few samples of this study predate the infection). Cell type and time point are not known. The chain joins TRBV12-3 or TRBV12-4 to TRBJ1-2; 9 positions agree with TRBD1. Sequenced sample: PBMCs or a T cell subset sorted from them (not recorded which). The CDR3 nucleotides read TGTGCCAGCAGTTCTGGTTGGGACAGGGCATTATATGGCTACACCTTC. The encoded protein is CASSSGWDRALYGYTF.